This T cell receptor (beta chain) was sequenced during a study of T cell responses to AZD1222 COVID-19 vaccine. Overall study context: Timing groups of about 4 and about 12 weeks for second doses were pooled. Study conclusions and caveats: Dominant CD4 TCR responses targeted spike regions 160-218 and 743-854. The sample set comprised mostly white British donors with more females, and clonal diversity was possibly underestimated.

TCRdb's table, derived via immunoSEQ multiplex PCR, lists solely in-frame clones and lacks some. The table includes 110,000 to 150,000 clones, 88% detected once. Details on this clone: Antigen unknown.

Germline assignment: CDR1 MGHDK and CDR2 SYGVNS. The CDR3 has 15 residues. Trimming at V came to 7 bases and at J to 8 bases, leaving 10 bases not matched to a gene. The sequenced sample was peripheral blood, obtained on day 0 of AZD1222 vaccination. The chain employs TRBV25-1 and TRBJ2-1; 11 nucleotides match TRBD1. This sequence originates from an adult in good health. The CDR3 loop reads CASKGSGQGAHEQFF. In DNA form, the CDR3 reads TGTGCCAGCAAGGGTAGTGGACAGGGGGCCCATGAGCAGTTCTTC.